Listed below are T cell receptor beta chains from one sample, sequenced in a study of blood T cell repertoires in COVID-19. Assay used: immunoSEQ multiplex PCR; TCRdb lists only in-frame clones, some missing. The table lists under 300,000 clones, approximately 84% of them singletons. Sequenced sample: peripheral blood. These receptors originate from a human donor with COVID-19, enrolled during active disease. The donor label of this sample is uncertain. CDR3s include the opening cysteine and the closing phenylalanine or tryptophan. A D gene is named only where the DNA matches it firmly. Size is omitted from some rows. Given values are once, few, many or a class for expanded clones.

NA NA TRBJ2-5 TRBV7-3 CASSSLASETQYF TGTGCCAGCAGCTCACTAGCCTCGGAGACCCAGTACTTC
NA NA TRBJ2-3 TRBV6-5 CASSSPREGTDTQYF TGTGCCAGCAGTTCCCCGAGGGAGGGCACAGATACGCAGTATTTT
NA NA TRBJ2-1 TRBV4-1 CASSQVVPRDEQFF TGCGCCAGCAGCCAAGTTGTGCCGAGGGATGAGCAGTTCTTC
TRBD1 NA TRBJ2-2 TRBV24-1 CATSGTGERELFF TGTGCCACCAGCGGGACAGGGGAACGGGAGCTGTTTTTT
TRBD2 NA TRBJ2-2 TRBV7-7 CASSLAGGEAGELFF TGTGCTAGCAGCTTAGCGGGAGGAGAGGCCGGGGAGCTGTTTTTT
NA NA TRBJ1-3 TRBV28 CASSFLSGGPGNTIYF TGTGCCAGCAGTTTCCTCTCCGGGGGGCCTGGAAACACCATATATTTT
NA NA TRBJ2-7 TRBV11-2 CASSLTAYSYEQYF TGTGCCAGCAGCTTGACAGCGTACTCCTACGAGCAGTACTTC
TRBD2 NA TRBJ2-1 TRBV19 CASSIGVAGHNEQFF TGTGCCAGTAGTATCGGGGTAGCGGGACACAATGAGCAGTTCTTC
NA NA TRBJ1-4 TRBV5-4 CASSLGQENEKLFF TGTGCCAGCAGCTTGGGACAGGAAAATGAAAAACTGTTTTTT
NA NA TRBJ2-5 TRBV19 CASSLEGDREETQYF TGTGCCAGTAGCCTCGAGGGGGACCGCGAAGAGACCCAGTACTTC
TRBD1 NA TRBJ1-1 TRBV7-2 CASSFRTGLVEAFF TGTGCCAGCAGCTTCAGGACAGGGTTGGTTGAAGCTTTCTTT
NA NA TRBJ2-5 TRBV5-5 CASSLAGETQYF TGTGCCAGCAGCTTGGCCGGGGAGACCCAGTACTTC
NA NA TRBJ2-5 TRBV6-5 CASSPVAQAGETQYF TGTGCCAGCAGTCCCGTTGCTCAGGCGGGGGAGACCCAGTACTTC
NA NA TRBJ1-2 TRBV6-5 CASRPPGGYSYGYTF TGTGCCAGCAGACCCCCCGGCGGCTATTCCTATGGCTACACCTTC
TRBD1 NA TRBJ1-4 TRBV28 CASSRRTGGNEKLFF TGTGCCAGCAGCCGACGGACAGGAGGTAATGAAAAACTGTTTTTT
NA NA TRBJ1-1 TRBV29-1 CSVVVGGFTEAFF TGCAGCGTTGTGGTGGGCGGGTTCACTGAAGCTTTCTTT
TRBD1 few TRBJ1-1 TRBV7-2 CASSWDRLNTEAFF TGTGCCAGCAGCTGGGACAGGCTGAACACTGAAGCTTTCTTT
NA NA TRBJ2-1 TRBV6-5 CASSSMSARANNEQFF TGTGCCAGCAGTTCGATGAGTGCCAGGGCCAACAATGAGCAGTTCTTC
TRBD1 NA TRBJ1-2 TRBV28 CASRPTGGGYTF TGTGCCAGCAGGCCGACAGGGGGCGGCTACACCTTC
NA NA TRBJ1-1 TRBV28 CASSPTQGLRTEAFF TGTGCCAGCAGTCCCACCCAGGGTCTGAGGACTGAAGCTTTCTTT
TRBD1 NA TRBJ2-7 TRBV28 CASRRQGSGFYEQYF TGTGCCAGCAGGCGACAGGGGAGCGGGTTCTACGAGCAGTACTTC
NA NA TRBJ2-2 TRBV27 CASRLLVGTGELFF TGTGCCAGCCGTTTATTGGTCGGCACCGGGGAGCTGTTTTTT
TRBD2 NA TRBJ2-5 TRBV24-1 CATSDLGAGQETQYF TGTGCCACCAGTGATTTGGGAGCGGGACAAGAGACCCAGTACTTC
TRBD2 NA TRBJ2-3 TRBV6-2/TRBV6-3 CASSRSGSERDTQYF TGTGCCAGCAGTCGAAGCGGGAGTGAAAGAGATACGCAGTATTTT
NA NA TRBJ1-1 TRBV28 CASKNSMNTEAFF TGTGCCAGCAAAAACTCCATGAACACTGAAGCTTTCTTT
NA NA TRBJ2-7 TRBV13 CASSSGTPSYEQYF TGTGCCAGCAGCTCCGGGACACCATCCTACGAGCAGTACTTC
TRBD1 NA TRBJ2-7 TRBV27 CASSLRSRGTGAYEQYF TGTGCCAGCAGTTTGAGATCTCGAGGGACAGGGGCCTACGAGCAGTACTTC
NA NA TRBJ1-6 TRBV5-1 CASSYERLGQYNNSPLHF TGCGCCAGCAGCTACGAAAGGCTTGGACAGTATAATAATTCACCCCTCCACTTT
TRBD1 NA TRBJ1-1 TRBV2 CATRQGDGTEAFF TGTGCCACGCGACAGGGCGACGGAACGGAAGCTTTCTTT
NA NA TRBJ1-4 TRBV5-6 CASSLKLAGGNRGEKLFF TGTGCCAGCAGCTTGAAGTTGGCGGGGGGCAATCGGGGTGAAAAACTGTTTTTT
NA NA TRBJ1-6 TRBV19 CASSIRHSPLHF TGTGCCAGTAGTATCCGTCATTCACCCCTCCACTTT
NA many TRBJ2-2 TRBV10-2 CASSVNRYTGELFF TGCGCCAGCAGTGTAAACAGATACACCGGGGAGCTGTTTTTT
TRBD1 NA TRBJ2-1 TRBV7-8 CASSGTGGFNEQFF TGTGCCAGCAGCGGGACAGGGGGATTCAATGAGCAGTTCTTC
NA NA TRBJ2-1 TRBV6-2/TRBV6-3 CASSFPRAAGGGHNYNEQFF TGTGCCAGCAGTTTCCCCCGGGCGGCCGGCGGCGGGCATAACTACAATGAGCAGTTCTTC
TRBD1 NA TRBJ1-6 TRBV19 CASRTTGTADSPLHF TGTGCCAGTAGGACAACCGGGACAGCCGATTCACCCCTCCACTTT
TRBD1 few TRBJ2-6 TRBV28 CASSPRTGARSGANVLTF TGTGCCAGCAGCCCACGGACAGGGGCCCGCTCTGGGGCCAACGTCCTGACTTTC
NA NA TRBJ2-7 TRBV27 CASRVGKGGSTTYEQYF TGTGCCAGCAGAGTGGGAAAGGGGGGGTCGACCACCTACGAGCAGTACTTC
NA NA TRBJ1-2 TRBV12-3/TRBV12-4 CASTDLLYGYTF TGTGCCAGCACAGACCTACTATACGGCTACACCTTC
NA NA TRBJ1-5 TRBV27 CASSLSAGLRQPQHF TGTGCCAGCAGTTTATCGGCAGGGCTAAGGCAGCCCCAGCATTTT
TRBD2 NA TRBJ2-5 TRBV5-4 CASSPVGGGGTQYF TGTGCCAGCAGCCCTGTTGGCGGGGGAGGGACCCAGTACTTC
TRBD1 NA TRBJ2-7 TRBV28 CAIEGANEQYF TGTGCCATCGAGGGGGCGAACGAGCAGTACTTC
TRBD2 NA TRBJ2-1 TRBV19 CASSTPSGAGYNEQFF TGTGCCAGTAGTACCCCTAGCGGGGCAGGCTACAATGAGCAGTTCTTC
TRBD2 NA TRBJ2-7 TRBV5-4 CASSLNSGRAYEQYF TGTGCCAGCAGCTTGAATAGCGGGAGAGCCTACGAGCAGTACTTC
NA NA TRBJ2-4 TRBV7-6 CASSLGGLPVF TGTGCCAGCAGCCTGGGGGGACTCCCGGTCTTC
NA NA TRBJ1-4 TRBV27 CASSPYLPGEKLFF TGTGCCAGCAGTCCCTATCTGCCGGGGGAAAAACTGTTTTTT
NA NA TRBJ2-1 TRBV7-8 CASSLELAAYNEQFF TGTGCCAGCAGCTTAGAGCTAGCCGCCTACAATGAGCAGTTCTTC
TRBD2 once TRBJ2-3 TRBV11-2 CASSSGERGLAGVSDTQYF TGTGCCAGCAGCTCAGGGGAGAGAGGACTAGCGGGAGTCTCGGATACGCAGTATTTT
NA NA TRBJ2-2 TRBV12-3/TRBV12-4 CASRLNTGELFF TGTGCCAGCAGACTGAACACCGGGGAGCTGTTTTTT
NA NA TRBJ2-3 TRBV30 CAWTGYRGDTQYF TGTGCCTGGACTGGCTACCGCGGAGATACGCAGTATTTT
NA NA TRBJ2-5 TRBV2 CASKMGLQETQYF TGTGCCAGCAAAATGGGACTGCAAGAGACCCAGTACTTC
NA NA TRBJ1-2 TRBV6-5 CASSPGGTRGGYTF TGTGCCAGCAGCCCGGGGGGTACCCGGGGTGGCTACACCTTC
NA NA TRBJ2-6 TRBV2 CASSESHSGANVLTF TGTGCCAGCAGTGAGAGTCACTCTGGGGCCAACGTCCTGACTTTC
NA few TRBJ2-5 TRBV6-5 CASPGSRQAQETQYF TGTGCCAGTCCGGGATCCCGACAGGCGCAAGAGACCCAGTACTTC